A selection of T cell receptor beta chains follows, all from one sample in a study of T cell responses to AZD1222 COVID-19 vaccine. Clones were sequenced by immunoSEQ multiplex PCR, and TCRdb holds only the in-frame ones, with some missing. The repertoire holds 150,000 to 190,000 clones, more than 75% seen once, with about 9% in the top ten. Sequenced here: peripheral blood, sampled 28 days after the second AZD1222 dose. The receptors were sampled from an adult who received the AZD1222 COVID-19 vaccine. Both conserved end residues are part of each CDR3. D genes are given only for firm matches. Some rows mark clone size as missing; the rest say once, few, many or name a class of expanded clone.

NA	TRBD2	TRBV24-1	TRBJ2-5	TGTGCCACCAGTCAAACAGGCGGGAGAGAGACCCAGTACTTC	CATSQTGGRETQYF
NA	NA	TRBV20-1	TRBJ1-3	TGCAGTGCTAGGGGTGGAAACACCATATATTTT	CSARGGNTIYF
NA	NA	TRBV24-1	TRBJ2-1	TGTGCCACCAGTGACACCCTGGGCCTAAACAATGAGCAGTTCTTC	CATSDTLGLNNEQFF
NA	NA	TRBV2	TRBJ2-3	TGTGCCAGCAGGCCCGGGCAGGGCGAAGTTACGCAGTATTTT	CASRPGQGEVTQYF
NA	NA	TRBV24-1	TRBJ2-1	TGTGCCACCAGTGAGCCCAAACAGGGAAGGCAGTTCTTC	CATSEPKQGRQFF
NA	NA	TRBV15	TRBJ2-5	TGTGCCACCAGCAGGAGTACACCCGCCCAAGAGACCCAGTACTTC	CATSRSTPAQETQYF
NA	TRBD1	TRBV9	TRBJ2-7	TGTGCCAGCAGCGTAGCCGGACAGGGATACGAGCAGTACTTC	CASSVAGQGYEQYF
NA	NA	TRBV4-1	TRBJ2-1	TGCGCCAGCAGCCACTCCCAGGGGGGACTAGGGACCTACAATGAGCAGTTCTTC	CASSHSQGGLGTYNEQFF
NA	NA	TRBV27	TRBJ1-6	TGTGCCAGCAGTCCCCTGAGTTTTTCACCCCTCCACTTT	CASSPLSFSPLHF
NA	NA	TRBV5-1	TRBJ2-7	TGCGCCAGCAGCGCCCAGATGAGTTTCTACGAGCAGTACTTC	CASSAQMSFYEQYF
NA	NA	TRBV7-8	TRBJ2-2	TGTGCCAGCAGCTTAGGCACTGTACTGTTGAACACCGGGGAGCTGTTTTTT	CASSLGTVLLNTGELFF
NA	NA	TRBV6-2/TRBV6-3	TRBJ2-3	TGTGCCAGCAGTGGCCGAGAAGCAGATACGCAGTATTTT	CASSGREADTQYF
NA	NA	TRBV4-2	TRBJ2-3	TGTGCCAGCAGCCAGTTACAGGACAGAGATACGCAGTATTTT	CASSQLQDRDTQYF
NA	TRBD2	TRBV3-1/TRBV3-2	TRBJ2-5	TGTGCCAGCAGTCCTAGCGGGGGGCTCCAAGAGACCCAGTACTTC	CASSPSGGLQETQYF
NA	TRBD1	TRBV30	TRBJ1-4	TGTGCCTGGAGTGAGGGACAGGGGTATAATGAAAAACTGTTTTTT	CAWSEGQGYNEKLFF
NA	NA	TRBV4-2	TRBJ1-1	TGTGCCAGCAGCCATGACAGGAACACTGAAGCTTTCTTT	CASSHDRNTEAFF
few	NA	TRBV5-5	TRBJ2-7	TGTGCCAGCAGCTTGGGTGTAAGGGGTTTTGGGAACGAGCAGTACTTC	CASSLGVRGFGNEQYF
NA	NA	TRBV18	TRBJ2-2	TGTGCCAGCTCACCACCGGGGAGGAAGGACACCGGGGAGCTGTTTTTT	CASSPPGRKDTGELFF
NA	TRBD2	TRBV29-1	TRBJ2-1	TGCAGCGCCCAGGGACTAGCGGCTAATGAGCAGTTCTTC	CSAQGLAANEQFF
NA	NA	TRBV7-2	TRBJ1-1	TGTGCCAGCAGCCAGGGTTTAAGGCGCACTGAAGCTTTCTTT	CASSQGLRRTEAFF
once	NA	TRBV19	TRBJ2-2	TGTGCCAGTAAAATTAACCCCCCCGGGGAGCTGTTTTTT	CASKINPPGELFF
NA	NA	TRBV14	TRBJ2-2	TGTGCCAGCAGCCCAAGCGGAACCCACACCGGGGAGCTGTTTTTT	CASSPSGTHTGELFF
few	TRBD2	TRBV27	TRBJ2-3	TGTGCCAGCACCCTGTTTCCTAGCGGCGATACGCAGTATTTT	CASTLFPSGDTQYF
NA	TRBD1	TRBV20-1	TRBJ2-7	TGCAGTGCTAGTAATTTCGGACAGGGGGGATACGAGCAGTACTTC	CSASNFGQGGYEQYF
NA	TRBD1	TRBV28	TRBJ2-7	TGTGCCAGCAGTCCCTTGGGTGGGGACAGGGGGCTAATGGGCGAGCAGTACTTC	CASSPLGGDRGLMGEQYF
few	TRBD1	TRBV7-2	TRBJ1-2	TGTGCCAGCAGCCCAGGTTTCTCCGGGACAGGGGGTAAAGGCTACACCTTC	CASSPGFSGTGGKGYTF
NA	TRBD1	TRBV4-1	TRBJ2-2	TGCGCCAGCAGCGCAAGGGGGGACAGGCCCACCGGGGAGCTGTTTTTT	CASSARGDRPTGELFF
NA	NA	TRBV4-3	TRBJ2-7	TGCGCCAGCAGCCAAGCCCTTTCAGCGGACTACGAGCAGTACTTC	CASSQALSADYEQYF
NA	NA	TRBV30	TRBJ1-1	TGTGCCTGGAGTGTACGAGGGGGGAACACTGAAGCTTTCTTT	CAWSVRGGNTEAFF
NA	TRBD1	TRBV5-1	TRBJ1-6	TGCGCCAGCAGCCATGCCCCGGGACAGAGCAATTCACCCCTCCACTTT	CASSHAPGQSNSPLHF
NA	TRBD2	TRBV10-3	TRBJ2-7	TGTGCCATCAGTGAAAGGAGCGGGAGGGAGGGCGAGCAGTACTTC	CAISERSGREGEQYF
NA	NA	TRBV6-5	TRBJ1-1	TGTGCCAGCATCCGACCGGGGGGAGCGAACACTGAAGCTTTCTTT	CASIRPGGANTEAFF
NA	NA	TRBV3-1/TRBV3-2	TRBJ2-7	TGTGCCAGCAGCCGGCAGACGGTTTCCTACGAGCAGTACTTC	CASSRQTVSYEQYF
NA	NA	TRBV5-1	TRBJ2-7	TGCGCCAGCAGCTTGGGGGCGGGAATCTACGAGCAGTACTTC	CASSLGAGIYEQYF
NA	NA	TRBV7-3	TRBJ2-3	TGTGCCAGCAGCCCGGATTTCGCTACTGCTACGCAGTATTTT	CASSPDFATATQYF
NA	NA	TRBV29-1	TRBJ1-6	TGCAGCGTCGGAACGGGGCAGGGATCACCCCTCCACTTT	CSVGTGQGSPLHF
NA	NA	TRBV28	TRBJ2-3	TGTGCCAGCAGTTTATCGGGGTCGAGCACAGATACGCAGTATTTT	CASSLSGSSTDTQYF
NA	NA	TRBV15	TRBJ2-7	TGTGCCACCAGCAGAGAGGGCGAGCAGTACTTC	CATSREGEQYF
NA	TRBD1	TRBV11-2	TRBJ1-1	TGTGCCAGCAGCTCCGGGACAGGGTTTGTGAACACTGAAGCTTTCTTT	CASSSGTGFVNTEAFF
once	TRBD2	TRBV11-2	TRBJ2-1	TGTGCCAGCAGCTTACGGTCCCTCGGCGGGACTAGCGGATACAATGAGCAGTTCTTC	CASSLRSLGGTSGYNEQFF
once	TRBD2	TRBV6-4	TRBJ2-1	TGTGCCAGCAGTGAGTATCCTAGCGGGAGCTCCTACAATGAGCAGTTCTTC	CASSEYPSGSSYNEQFF
NA	TRBD2	TRBV7-3	TRBJ2-1	TGTGCCAGCAGGTCAACTAGCGGCTACAACAATGAGCAGTTCTTC	CASRSTSGYNNEQFF
NA	NA	TRBV6-1	TRBJ1-2	TGTGCCAGCAGTGACCGGGCCCGTGGGTTCTATGGCTACACCTTC	CASSDRARGFYGYTF
NA	NA	TRBV11-2	TRBJ1-3	TGTGCCAGCAGCCCCAGCGGAAACACCATATATTTT	CASSPSGNTIYF
NA	TRBD2	TRBV12-3/TRBV12-4	TRBJ2-7	TGTGCCAGCCGTGGCGGGGGCGAGCAGTACTTC	CASRGGGEQYF
NA	NA	TRBV12-3/TRBV12-4	TRBJ1-5	TGTGCCAGCAGCCCAGGGATGGGTCAGCCCCAGCATTTT	CASSPGMGQPQHF
NA	NA	TRBV10-3	TRBJ2-2	TGTGCCATCAGTGTCGAGACCGGGGAGCTGTTTTTT	CAISVETGELFF
NA	NA	TRBV28	TRBJ1-5	TGTGCCAGCAGTTCTGGGACAAACCAGCCCCAGCATTTT	CASSSGTNQPQHF
once	TRBD1	TRBV11-2	TRBJ2-6	TGTGCCAGCAGCCGCGGACAGGGTGGGGCCGGGGCCAACGTCCTGACTTTC	CASSRGQGGAGANVLTF
NA	NA	TRBV25-1	TRBJ1-6	TGTGCCAGCAGTGAGTCCCAAGGGGATAATTCACCCCTCCACTTT	CASSESQGDNSPLHF
NA	NA	TRBV7-9	TRBJ1-1	TGTGCCAGCAGCTTCCCACAGGTGCCGAACACTGAAGCTTTCTTT	CASSFPQVPNTEAFF
NA	NA	TRBV3-1/TRBV3-2	TRBJ1-5	TGTGCCAGCAGCCAGGGTAGCAATCAGCCCCAGCATTTT	CASSQGSNQPQHF
few	NA	TRBV10-3	TRBJ1-5	TGTGCCATCAGTGCCGGGACGGAGAATCAGCCCCAGCATTTT	CAISAGTENQPQHF